This T cell receptor (beta chain) was sequenced during a study of regulatory T cells in long-lasting Graves disease. Study as a whole: Less than 3 months of antithyroid drugs had been taken by newly diagnosed Graves' patients. Study-wide points: Persistent disease favored TRBV28, TRBJ1-2 and TRBJ2-5. With a small sample size, accuracy may have been reduced.

This clonotype turned up a few times. The target antigen is unknown. CDR1 is DFQATT and CDR2 is SNEGSKA in the germline V gene (reference sequence). This CDR3 comprises 13 residues. V lost 4 bases to trimming and J lost 4 bases; unmatched junction nucleotides: 2. To make TCR beta libraries, researchers used iRepertoire HTBI primers and Arm-PCR of CDR3 regions. MiXCR, run by TCRdb on the multiplex PCR reads, gives a single entry per CDR3 protein. This repertoire shows approximately 400,000 distinct CDR3 sequences, roughly 15% found once; its top ten account for approximately 7.6%. Time point described: newly diagnosed GD, antithyroid drugs for less than 3 months. Generation of the TCR library employed RNA extracted from PBMCs. These same data were also listed under a study on T cells in Graves' hyperthyroidism and ophthalmopathy. That study reports: The HTBI primer set served for first-round RT-PCR of the TCR CDR3.

V is TRBV20-1 and J is TRBJ1-4; 8 bases map to TRBD1. This material consisted of peripheral blood mononuclear cells (PBMCs), taken at new diagnosis, from a patient treated with antithyroid drugs. The receptor's source is a woman in her 40s with Graves disease. This CDR3 is CSATDRDNEKLFF. CDR3 nucleotides: TGCAGTGCTACGGACAGGGATAATGAAAAACTGTTTTTT.